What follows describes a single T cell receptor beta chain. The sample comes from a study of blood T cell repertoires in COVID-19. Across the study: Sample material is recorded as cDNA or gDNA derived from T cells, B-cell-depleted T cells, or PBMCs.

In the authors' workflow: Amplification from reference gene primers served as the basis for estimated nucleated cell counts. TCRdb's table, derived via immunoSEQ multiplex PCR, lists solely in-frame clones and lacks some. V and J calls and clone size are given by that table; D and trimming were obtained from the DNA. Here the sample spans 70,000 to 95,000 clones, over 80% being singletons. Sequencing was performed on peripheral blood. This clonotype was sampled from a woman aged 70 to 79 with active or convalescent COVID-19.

CDR3 in DNA: TGCAGCGTCCGTAGGGCGGGGGGCAAAACTGAAGCTTTCTTT. This sequence encodes CSVRRAGGKTEAFF. The gene calls are TRBV29-1 and TRBJ1-1; a weak D match, TRBD1 (6 bases). The V end was cut by 6 bases, the J end by 5 bases, with 19 bases between. The CDR3 spans 14 residues. Per germline, CDR1 SQVTM and CDR2 ANQGSEA. Full variable domain (rest looked up from reference TRBV29-1 and TRBJ1-1): SAVISQKPSRDICQRGTSLTIQCQVDSQVTMMFWYRQQPGQSLTLIATANQGSEATYESGFVIDKFPISRPNLTFSTLTVSNMSPEDSSIYLCSVRRAGGKTEAFFGQGTRLTVV.